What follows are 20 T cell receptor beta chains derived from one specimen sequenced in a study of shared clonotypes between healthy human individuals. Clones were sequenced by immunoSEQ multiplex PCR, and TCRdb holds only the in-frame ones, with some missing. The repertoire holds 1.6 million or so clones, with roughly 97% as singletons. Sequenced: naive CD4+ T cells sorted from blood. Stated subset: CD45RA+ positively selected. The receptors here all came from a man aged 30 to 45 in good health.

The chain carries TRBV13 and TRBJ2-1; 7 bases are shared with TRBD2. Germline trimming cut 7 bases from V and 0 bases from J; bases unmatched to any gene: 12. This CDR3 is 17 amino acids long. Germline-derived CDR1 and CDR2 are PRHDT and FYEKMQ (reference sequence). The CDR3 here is CASKGFHGGSSYNEQFF. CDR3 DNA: TGTGCCAGCAAGGGCTTCCACGGGGGGAGCTCCTACAATGAGCAGTTCTTC.

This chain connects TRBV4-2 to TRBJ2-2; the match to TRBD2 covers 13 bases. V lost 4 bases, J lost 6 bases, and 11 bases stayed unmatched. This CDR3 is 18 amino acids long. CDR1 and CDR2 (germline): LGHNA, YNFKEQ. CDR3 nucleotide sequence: TGTGCCAGCAGCCGATACGGGACTAGCGGGATAGTGGCCGGGGAGCTGTTTTTT. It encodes CASSRYGTSGIVAGELFF.

In DNA, the CDR3 is TGCGCCAGCAGCCGGGTCCCGGCCGCTAGCGGAACAGATACGCAGTATTTT. Translating gives CASSRVPAASGTDTQYF. The rearrangement uses TRBV5-1 and TRBJ2-3; TRBD2 agrees at 7 bases. CDR1 and CDR2 (germline): SGHRS, YFSETQ. This CDR3 is 17 amino acids long. With V trimmed by 4 bases and J by 3 bases, 14 bases remained unmatched.

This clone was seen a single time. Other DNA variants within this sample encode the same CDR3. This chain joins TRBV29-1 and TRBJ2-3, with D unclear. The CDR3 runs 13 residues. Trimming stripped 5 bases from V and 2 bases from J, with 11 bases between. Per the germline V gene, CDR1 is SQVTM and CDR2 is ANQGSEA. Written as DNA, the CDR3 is TGCAGCGTTTTGGGCAGATTCACAGATACGCAGTATTTT. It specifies CSVLGRFTDTQYF.

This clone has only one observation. The CDR3: CASKDQYGELFF. The CDR3 DNA sequence: TGTGCCAGTAAGGACCAGTACGGGGAGCTGTTTTTT. The V and J genes are TRBV19 and TRBJ2-2; no definite D call. Germline lookup yields CDR1 LNHDA and CDR2 SQIVND (reference sequence). Trimming removed 7 bases from V and 7 bases from J, with 10 bases in between. The length of the CDR3 is 12 residues.

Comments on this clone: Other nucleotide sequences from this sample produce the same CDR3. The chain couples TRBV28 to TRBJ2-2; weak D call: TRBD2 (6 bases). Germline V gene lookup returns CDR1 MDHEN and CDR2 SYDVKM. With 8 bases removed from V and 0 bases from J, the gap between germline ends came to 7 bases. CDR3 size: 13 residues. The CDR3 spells CASRDSNTGELFF. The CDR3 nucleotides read TGTGCCAGCCGGGACTCGAACACCGGGGAGCTGTTTTTT.

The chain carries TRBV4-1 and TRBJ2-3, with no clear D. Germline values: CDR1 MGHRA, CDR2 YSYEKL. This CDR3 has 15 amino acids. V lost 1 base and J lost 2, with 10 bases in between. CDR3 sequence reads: CASSQGVTVTDTQYF. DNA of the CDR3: TGCGCCAGCAGCCAAGGGGTCACAGTCACAGATACGCAGTATTTT.

The CDR3 nucleotides read TGTGCCAGCAGACCCCCCCGGGGTGGGGGAGATGGCTACACCTTC. It yields the protein CASRPPRGGGDGYTF. The rearrangement uses TRBV5-4 and TRBJ1-2, with D possibly matching TRBD1 (5 bases). The CDR3 loop spans 15 amino acids. Germline CDR1 SGHNT, CDR2 YYREEE (reference sequence). Trimming pared 5 bases from V and 6 bases from J, leaving 20 bases between.

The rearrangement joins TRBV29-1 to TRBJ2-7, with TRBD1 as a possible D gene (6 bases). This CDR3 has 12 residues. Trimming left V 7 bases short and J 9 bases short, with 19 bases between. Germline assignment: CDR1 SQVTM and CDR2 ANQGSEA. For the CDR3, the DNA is TGCAGCGGACTGGACAGCGACGACGGGCAGTACTTC. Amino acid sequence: CSGLDSDDGQYF.

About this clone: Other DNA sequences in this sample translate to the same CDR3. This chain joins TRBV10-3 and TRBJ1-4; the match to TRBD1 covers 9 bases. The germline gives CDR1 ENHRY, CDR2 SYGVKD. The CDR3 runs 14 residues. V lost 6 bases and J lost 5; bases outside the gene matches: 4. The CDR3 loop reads CAISPGTGNEKLFF. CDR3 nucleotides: TGTGCCATCAGCCCCGGGACAGGGAATGAAAAACTGTTTTTT.

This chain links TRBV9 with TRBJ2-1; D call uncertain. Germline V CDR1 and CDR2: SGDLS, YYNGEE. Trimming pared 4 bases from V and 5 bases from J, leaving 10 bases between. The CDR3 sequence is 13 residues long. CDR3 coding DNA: TGTGCCAGCAGCCCTCGGGTCCACAATGAGCAGTTCTTC. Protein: CASSPRVHNEQFF.

CDR3 residues: CASGKGQGARPPYNEQFF. CDR3 in DNA: TGTGCTAGTGGGAAAGGACAGGGGGCGCGACCCCCCTACAATGAGCAGTTCTTC. This chain joins TRBV12-5 and TRBJ2-1; 11 nucleotides agree with TRBD1. Germline lookup yields CDR1 LGHNT and CDR2 FRNRAP. The V segment lost 6 bases and the J segment 2 bases; nucleotides outside the gene matches: 12. There are 18 residues in the CDR3.

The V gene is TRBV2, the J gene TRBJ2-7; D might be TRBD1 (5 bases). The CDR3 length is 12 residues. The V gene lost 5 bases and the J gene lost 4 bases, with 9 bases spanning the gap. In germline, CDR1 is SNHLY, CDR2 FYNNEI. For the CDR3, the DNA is TGTGCCAGCAGTCTCACAGGATACGAGCAGTACTTC. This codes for CASSLTGYEQYF.

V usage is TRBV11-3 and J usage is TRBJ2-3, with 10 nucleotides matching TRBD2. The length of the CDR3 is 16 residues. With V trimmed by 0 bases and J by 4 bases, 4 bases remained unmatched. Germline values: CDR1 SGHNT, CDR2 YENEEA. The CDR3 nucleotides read TGTGCCAGCAGCTTAGATCCAGCGGGAGGGGCAGATACGCAGTATTTT. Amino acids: CASSLDPAGGADTQYF.

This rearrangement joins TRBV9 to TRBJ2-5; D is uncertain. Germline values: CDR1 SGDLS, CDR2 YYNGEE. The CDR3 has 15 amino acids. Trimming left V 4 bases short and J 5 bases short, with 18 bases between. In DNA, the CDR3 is TGTGCCAGCAGCCCCTCGGGTGCTAGAGTTGAGACCCAGTACTTC. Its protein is CASSPSGARVETQYF. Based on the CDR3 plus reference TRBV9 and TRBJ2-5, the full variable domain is DSGVTQTPKHLITATGQRVTLRCSPRSGDLSVYWYQQSLDQGLQFLIQYYNGEERAKGNILERFSAQQFPDLHSELNLSSLELGDSALYFCASSPSGARVETQYFGPGTRLLVL.

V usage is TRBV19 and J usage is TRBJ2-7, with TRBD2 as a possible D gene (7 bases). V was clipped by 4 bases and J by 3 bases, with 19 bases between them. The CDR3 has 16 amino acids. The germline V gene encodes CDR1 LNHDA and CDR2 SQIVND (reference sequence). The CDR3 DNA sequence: TGTGCCAGTAGTACCCCCCTCGGGGGGCACTACTACGAGCAGTACTTC. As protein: CASSTPLGGHYYEQYF.

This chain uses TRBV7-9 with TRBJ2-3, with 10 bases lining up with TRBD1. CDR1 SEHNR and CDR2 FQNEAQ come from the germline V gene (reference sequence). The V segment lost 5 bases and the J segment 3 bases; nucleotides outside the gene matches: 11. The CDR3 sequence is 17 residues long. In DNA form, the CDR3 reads TGTGCCAGCAGCCCACTCCTTCGGACAGGGGGTACAGATACGCAGTATTTT. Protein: CASSPLLRTGGTDTQYF.

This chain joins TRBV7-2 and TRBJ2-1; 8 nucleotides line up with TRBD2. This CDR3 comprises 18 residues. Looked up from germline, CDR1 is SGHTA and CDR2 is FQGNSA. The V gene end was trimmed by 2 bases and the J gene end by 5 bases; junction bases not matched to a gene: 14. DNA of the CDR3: TGTGCCAGCAGCTTACGAGGGGTGGCACTAGCGGCTAACAATGAGCAGTTCTTC. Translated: CASSLRGVALAANNEQFF.

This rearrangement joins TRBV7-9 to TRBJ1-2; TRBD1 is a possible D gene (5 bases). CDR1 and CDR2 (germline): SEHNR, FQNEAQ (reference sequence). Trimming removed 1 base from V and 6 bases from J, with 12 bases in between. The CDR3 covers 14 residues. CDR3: CASSLVTGNHGYTF. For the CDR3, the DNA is TGTGCCAGCAGCTTAGTAACAGGCAACCATGGCTACACCTTC.

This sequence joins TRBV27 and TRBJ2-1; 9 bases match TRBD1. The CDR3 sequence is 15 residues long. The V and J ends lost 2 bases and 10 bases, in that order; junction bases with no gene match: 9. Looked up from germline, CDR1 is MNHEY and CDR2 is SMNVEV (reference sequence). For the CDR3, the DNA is TGTGCCAGCAGTTTAAGGGGACAGGGATCATGGGAGCAGTTCTTC. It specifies CASSLRGQGSWEQFF.